The source of this T cell receptor beta chain is a study of T cell repertoires in cytomegalovirus infection. Study results and caveats: Individuals carrying CMV plus the relevant HLA were identified by cumulative frequency of public TCR beta families.

This clonotype was seen ten or more times. No antigen is known for it. MiXCR, run by TCRdb on the reads, gives a single entry per CDR3 protein. The sample yields 300,000 to 400,000 distinct CDR3 sequences, over 7.5% seen once. CDR3 length: 17 amino acids. Trimming left V 1 base short and J 2 bases short, with 18 bases between. Germline CDR1 is SGHTA and CDR2 is FQGNSA. The rearrangement joins TRBV7-2 to TRBJ2-7; unclear D gene. This TCR was recovered from a human donor in good health (CMV status not recorded). Some clones in this sample may be carry-over from other donors' samples. Sequencing was carried out using PBMCs. The CDR3, as DNA: TGTGCCAGCAGCTTAGTAGACGGCTGGTCCCTCCCCTACGAGCAGTACTTC. Translating gives CASSLVDGWSLPYEQYF.